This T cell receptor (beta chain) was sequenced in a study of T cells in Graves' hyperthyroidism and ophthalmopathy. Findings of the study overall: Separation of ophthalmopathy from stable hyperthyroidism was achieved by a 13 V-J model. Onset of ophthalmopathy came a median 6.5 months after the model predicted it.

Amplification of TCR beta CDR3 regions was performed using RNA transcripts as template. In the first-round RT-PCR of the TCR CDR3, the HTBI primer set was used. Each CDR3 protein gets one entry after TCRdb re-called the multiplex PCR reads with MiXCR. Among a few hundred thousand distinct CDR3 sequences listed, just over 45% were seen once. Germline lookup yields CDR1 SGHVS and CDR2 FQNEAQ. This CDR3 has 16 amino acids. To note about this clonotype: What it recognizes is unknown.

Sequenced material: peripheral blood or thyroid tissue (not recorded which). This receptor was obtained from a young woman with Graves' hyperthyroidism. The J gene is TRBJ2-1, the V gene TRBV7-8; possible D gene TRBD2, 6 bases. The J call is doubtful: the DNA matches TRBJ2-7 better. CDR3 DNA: TGTGCCAGCAGCTTAGCAGGGAGGTACTCCTACAATGAGCAGTACTTC. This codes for CASSLAGRYSYNEQYF.